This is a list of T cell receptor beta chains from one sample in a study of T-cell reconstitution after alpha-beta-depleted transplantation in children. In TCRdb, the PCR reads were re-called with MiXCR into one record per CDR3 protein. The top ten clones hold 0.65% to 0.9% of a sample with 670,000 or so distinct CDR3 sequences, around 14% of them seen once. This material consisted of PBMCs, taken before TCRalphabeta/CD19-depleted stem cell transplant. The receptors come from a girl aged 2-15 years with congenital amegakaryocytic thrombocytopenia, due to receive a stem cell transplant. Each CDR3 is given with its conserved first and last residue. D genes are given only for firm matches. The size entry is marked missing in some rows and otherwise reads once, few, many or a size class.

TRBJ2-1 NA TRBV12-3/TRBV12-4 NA TGTGCCAGCAGTCCCCACGGGGAGGACTACAATGAGCAGTTCTTC CASSPHGEDYNEQFF
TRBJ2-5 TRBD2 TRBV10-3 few TGTGCCATCAGGGAGACTAGCGGGAGAGAGACCCAGTACTTC CAIRETSGRETQYF
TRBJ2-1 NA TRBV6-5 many TGTGCCAGCAGTCACCACTTCCCCTACAATGAGCAGTTCTTC CASSHHFPYNEQFF
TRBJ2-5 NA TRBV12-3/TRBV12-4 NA TGTGCCAGCAGCCCTTGGGGGACTCAAGAGACCCAGTACTTC CASSPWGTQETQYF
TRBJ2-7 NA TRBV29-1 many TGCAGCGTCCATCTTCGCACAGGGAGATCCTACGAGCAGTACTTC CSVHLRTGRSYEQYF
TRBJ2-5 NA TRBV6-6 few TGTGCCAGCAGAGGCTGGGAGACCCAGTACTTC CASRGWETQYF
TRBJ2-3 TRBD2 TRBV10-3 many TGTGCCATCAGCCCCGCCCTAGCGGGAGCCCCGGCAGGCACAGATACGCAGTATTTT CAISPALAGAPAGTDTQYF
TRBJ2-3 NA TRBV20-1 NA TGCAGTGCCAGAACGGAGTATCTTCCAGATACGCAGTATTTT CSARTEYLPDTQYF
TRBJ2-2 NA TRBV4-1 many TGCGCCAGCAGCCAAGAGGCAGGGAACACTAACACCGGGGAGCTGTTTTTT CASSQEAGNTNTGELFF
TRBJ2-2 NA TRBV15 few TGTGCCACCAGCCGGGGCCTAGGCACCGGGGAGCTGTTTTTT CATSRGLGTGELFF
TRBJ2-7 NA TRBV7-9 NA TGTGCCAGCAGCCCGTCCCCTTTAAGTCTTCCCTACGAGCAGTACTTC CASSPSPLSLPYEQYF
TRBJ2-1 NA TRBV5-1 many TGCGCCAGCACCCCGGAGTGGGGCAATGAGCAGTTCTTC CASTPEWGNEQFF
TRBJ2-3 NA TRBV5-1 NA TGCGCCAGCAGCTTGGCTTCTAGCAAAGATACGCAGTATTTT CASSLASSKDTQYF
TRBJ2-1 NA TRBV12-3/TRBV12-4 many TGTGCCAGCAGCTACAATACGGGACACGAGCAGTTCTTC CASSYNTGHEQFF
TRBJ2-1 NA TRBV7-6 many TGTGCCAGCAGCTTCTCAGGCAACAATGAGCAGTTCTTC CASSFSGNNEQFF
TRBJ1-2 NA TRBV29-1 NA TGCAGCGTTGAAGCGGACAGCTCGGGCTATGGCTACACCTTC CSVEADSSGYGYTF
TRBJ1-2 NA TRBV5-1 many TGCGCCAGCAGCTTGGACAATTACTATGGCTACACCTTC CASSLDNYYGYTF
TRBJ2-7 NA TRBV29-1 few TGCAGCGTCATGATTAGCGGACCCTACGAGCAGTACTTC CSVMISGPYEQYF
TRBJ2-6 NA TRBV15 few TGTGCCACCAGCAGAGTAGGGAACGGGGCCAACGTCCTGACTTTC CATSRVGNGANVLTF
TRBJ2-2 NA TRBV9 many TGTGCCAGCAGCGCCCCTCTAACCGGGGAGCTGTTTTTT CASSAPLTGELFF
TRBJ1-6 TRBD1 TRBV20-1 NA TGCAGTGCTCAGGACAGGGATCGGCTTAATAATTCACCCCTCCACTTT CSAQDRDRLNNSPLHF
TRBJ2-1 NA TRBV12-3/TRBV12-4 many TGTGCCAGCAGTTTATTCCTCGGGGCGTGGAACAATGAGCAGTTCTTC CASSLFLGAWNNEQFF
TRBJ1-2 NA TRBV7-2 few TGTGCCAGCAGCTGGGGGGGGCAGAATGGCTACACCTTC CASSWGGQNGYTF
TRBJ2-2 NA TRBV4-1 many TGCGCCAGCAGCCGAGAAAACACCGGGGAGCTGTTTTTT CASSRENTGELFF
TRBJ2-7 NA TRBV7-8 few TGTGCCAGCAGCTTAGATTCAGCGGACCTGTACGAGCAGTACTTC CASSLDSADLYEQYF
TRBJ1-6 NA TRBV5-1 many TGCGCCAGCAGCTTGGCTGAGGCCCGGACCGGTTCACCCCTCCACTTT CASSLAEARTGSPLHF
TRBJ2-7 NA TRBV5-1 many TGCGCCAGCAGCTTGGGAGGGACTTCGATCTACGAGCAGTACTTC CASSLGGTSIYEQYF
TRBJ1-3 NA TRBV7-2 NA TGTGCCAGCTCCAAGACTCCGAGCTCTGGAAACACCATATATTTT CASSKTPSSGNTIYF
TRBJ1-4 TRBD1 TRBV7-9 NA TGTGCCAGCAGCCCTCGGACAGGGTTGAATGAAAAACTGTTTTTT CASSPRTGLNEKLFF
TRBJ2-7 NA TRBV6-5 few TGTGCCAGCAGTTACTCATCGGCGGTCCTTTCATACGAGCAGTACTTC CASSYSSAVLSYEQYF
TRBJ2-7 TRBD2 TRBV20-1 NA TGCTGTGCGCTGGGACTAGCGGGAAAGTCCGGCTACGAGCAGTACTTC CCALGLAGKSGYEQYF
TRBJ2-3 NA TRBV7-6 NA TGTGCCAGCAGCCGAAACCGGGACCCAGGGGTTGATACGCAGTATTTT CASSRNRDPGVDTQYF
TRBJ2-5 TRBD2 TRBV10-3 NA TGTGCCATCAGTGAGGCCGGGGGGTCAGAGACCCAGTACTTC CAISEAGGSETQYF
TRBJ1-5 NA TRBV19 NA TGTGCCAGTAGTCCCTCGACAGGTTATAGCAATCAGCCCCAGCATTTT CASSPSTGYSNQPQHF
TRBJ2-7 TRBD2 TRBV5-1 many TGCGCCAGCAGTTCGAGCGGGAGGAACTACGAGCAGTACTTC CASSSSGRNYEQYF
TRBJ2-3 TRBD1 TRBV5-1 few TGCGCCAGCAGCTTCGGCCGACAGGGGGACGCAGATACGCAGTATTTT CASSFGRQGDADTQYF
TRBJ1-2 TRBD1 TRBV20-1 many TGCAGTGCTAGGGGGGACAGGGGAGATGGCTACACCTTC CSARGDRGDGYTF
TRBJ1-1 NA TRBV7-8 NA TGTGCCAGCAGCTTTTCGTCCGGGAACACTGAAGCTTTCTTT CASSFSSGNTEAFF
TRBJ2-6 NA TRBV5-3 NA TGTGCCAGAAGCTTGTTTGTGTTCCGGGACACCCGGTTTGGGGCCAACGTCCTGACTTTC CARSLFVFRDTRFGANVLTF
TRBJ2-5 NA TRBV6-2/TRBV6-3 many TGTGCCAGCAGGACGGACGGGCAAGAGACCCAGTACTTC CASRTDGQETQYF
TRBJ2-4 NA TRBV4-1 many TGCGCCAGCAGCCAAGTGGGGGTGCTAGACATTCAGTACTTC CASSQVGVLDIQYF
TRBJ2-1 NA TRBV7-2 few TGTGCCAGCAGCTTTGCGGGGCACTACAATGAGCAGTTCTTC CASSFAGHYNEQFF
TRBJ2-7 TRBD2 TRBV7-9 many TGTGCCAGCAGCCAGACTAGCGGCTACGAGCAGTACTTC CASSQTSGYEQYF
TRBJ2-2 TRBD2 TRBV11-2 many TGTGCCAGCAGAAGGACTAGCGGGTCCCGCCGGGAGCTGTTTTTT CASRRTSGSRRELFF
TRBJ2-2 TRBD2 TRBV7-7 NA TGTGCCAGCAGCGCCCCGGGACTAGCGACGAACACCGGGGAGCTGTTTTTT CASSAPGLATNTGELFF
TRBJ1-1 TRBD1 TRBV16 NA TGTGCCAGCAGCCAATCTGGACAGGGCCTAACTGAAGCTTTCTTT CASSQSGQGLTEAFF
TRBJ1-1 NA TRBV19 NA TGTGCCAGTAGTACACGGACCATGACTGAAGCTTTCTTT CASSTRTMTEAFF
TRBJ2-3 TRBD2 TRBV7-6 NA TGTGCCAGCAGCTTCTCGGCGGGAGTGGTAGATACGCATTATTTT CASSFSAGVVDTHYF
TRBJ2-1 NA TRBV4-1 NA TGCGCCAGCAGGCTATCTAACCCGGAGATCAACGAGCAGTTCTTC CASRLSNPEINEQFF
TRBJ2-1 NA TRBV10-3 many TGTGCCATCAGCCGAGAAAATGAGCAGTTCTTC CAISRENEQFF